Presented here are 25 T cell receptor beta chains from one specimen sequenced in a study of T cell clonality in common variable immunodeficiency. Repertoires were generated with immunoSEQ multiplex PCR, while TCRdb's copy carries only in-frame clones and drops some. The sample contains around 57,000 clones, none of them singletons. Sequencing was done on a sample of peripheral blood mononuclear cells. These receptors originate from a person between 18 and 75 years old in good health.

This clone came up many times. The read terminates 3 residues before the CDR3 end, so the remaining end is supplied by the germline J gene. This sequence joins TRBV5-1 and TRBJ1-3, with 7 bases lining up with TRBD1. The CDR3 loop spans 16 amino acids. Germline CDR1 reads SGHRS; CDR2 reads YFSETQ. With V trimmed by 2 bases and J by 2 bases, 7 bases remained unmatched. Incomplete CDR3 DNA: TGCGCCAGCAGCTTTGGAACAGGGGAGCCTGGAAACACC. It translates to CASSFGTGEPGNT. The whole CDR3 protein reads CASSFGTGEPGNTIYF.

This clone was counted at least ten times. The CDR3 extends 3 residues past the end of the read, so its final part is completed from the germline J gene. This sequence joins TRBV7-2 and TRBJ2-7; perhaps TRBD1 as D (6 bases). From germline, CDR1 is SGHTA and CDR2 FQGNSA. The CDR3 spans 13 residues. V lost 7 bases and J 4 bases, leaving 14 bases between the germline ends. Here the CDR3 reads CASTDDRRYEQYF. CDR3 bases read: TGTGCCAGCACCGACGACAGGCGATACGAG.

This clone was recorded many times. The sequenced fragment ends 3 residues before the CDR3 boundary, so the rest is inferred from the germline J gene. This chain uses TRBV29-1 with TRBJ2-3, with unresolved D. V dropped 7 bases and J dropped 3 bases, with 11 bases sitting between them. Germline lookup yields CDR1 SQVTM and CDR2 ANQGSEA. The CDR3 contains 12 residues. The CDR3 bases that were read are TGCAGCGCCAACACCGGGACAGATACG. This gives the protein CSANTGTDT. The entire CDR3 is CSANTGTDTQYF.

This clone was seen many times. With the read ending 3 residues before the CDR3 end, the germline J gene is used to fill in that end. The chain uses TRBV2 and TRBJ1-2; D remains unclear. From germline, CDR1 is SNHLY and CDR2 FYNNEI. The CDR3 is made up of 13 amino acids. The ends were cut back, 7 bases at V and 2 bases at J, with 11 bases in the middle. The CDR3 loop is CASISDTNYGYTF. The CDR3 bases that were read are TGTGCCAGCATTTCAGATACGAACTATGGC.

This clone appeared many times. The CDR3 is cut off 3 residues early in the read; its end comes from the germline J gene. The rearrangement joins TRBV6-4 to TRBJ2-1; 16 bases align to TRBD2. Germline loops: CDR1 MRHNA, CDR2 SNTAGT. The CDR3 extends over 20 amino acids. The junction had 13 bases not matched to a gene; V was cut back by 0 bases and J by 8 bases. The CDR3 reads CASSDSKTGTSGRASHEQFF. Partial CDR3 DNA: TGTGCCAGCAGTGACTCGAAAACAGGGACTAGCGGGAGGGCCAGCCATGAG.

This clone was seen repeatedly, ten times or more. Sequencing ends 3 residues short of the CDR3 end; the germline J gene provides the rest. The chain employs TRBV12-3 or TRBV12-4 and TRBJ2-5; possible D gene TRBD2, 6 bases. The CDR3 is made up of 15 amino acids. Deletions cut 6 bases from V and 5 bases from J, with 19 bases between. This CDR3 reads CASSRLVSVEETQYF. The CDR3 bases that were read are TGTGCCAGCAGCCGACTAGTGAGTGTGGAGGAGACC.

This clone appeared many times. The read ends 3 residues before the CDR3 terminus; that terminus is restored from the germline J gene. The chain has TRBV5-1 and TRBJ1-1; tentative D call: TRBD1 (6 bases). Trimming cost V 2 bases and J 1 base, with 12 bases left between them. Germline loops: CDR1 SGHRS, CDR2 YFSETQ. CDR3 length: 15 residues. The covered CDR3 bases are TGCGCCAGCAGCTTCTCCGGGACATCGAACACTGAA. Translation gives CASSFSGTSNTE. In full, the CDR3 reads CASSFSGTSNTEAFF.

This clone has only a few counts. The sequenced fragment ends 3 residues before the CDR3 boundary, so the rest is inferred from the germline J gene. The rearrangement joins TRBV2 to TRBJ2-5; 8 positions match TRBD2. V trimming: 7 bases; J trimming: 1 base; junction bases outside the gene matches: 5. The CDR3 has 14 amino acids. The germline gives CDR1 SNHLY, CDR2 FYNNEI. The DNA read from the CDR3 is TGTGCCAGCATAGCGGGGCCGATCCAAGAGACC. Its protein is CASIAGPIQET. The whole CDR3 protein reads CASIAGPIQETQYF.

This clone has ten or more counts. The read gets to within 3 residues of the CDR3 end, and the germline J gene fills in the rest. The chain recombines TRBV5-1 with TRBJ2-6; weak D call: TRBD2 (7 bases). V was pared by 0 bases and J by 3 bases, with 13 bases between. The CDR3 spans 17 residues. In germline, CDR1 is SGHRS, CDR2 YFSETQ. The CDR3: CASSLVRGADGANVLTF. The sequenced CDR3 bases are TGCGCCAGCAGCTTGGTTCGGGGGGCGGATGGGGCCAACGTC. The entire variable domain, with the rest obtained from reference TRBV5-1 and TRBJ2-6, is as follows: KAGVTQTPRYLIKTRGQQVTLSCSPISGHRSVSWYQQTPGQGLQFLFEYFSETQRNKGNFPGRFSGRQFSNSRSEMNVSTLELGDSALYLCASSLVRGADGANVLTFGAGSRLTVL.

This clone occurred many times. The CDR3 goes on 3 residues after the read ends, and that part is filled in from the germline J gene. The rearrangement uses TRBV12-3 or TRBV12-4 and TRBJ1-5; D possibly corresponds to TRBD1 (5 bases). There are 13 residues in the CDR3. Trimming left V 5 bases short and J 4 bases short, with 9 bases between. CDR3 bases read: TGTGCCAGCAGTCAGGGAGGTAATCAGCCC. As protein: CASSQGGNQP. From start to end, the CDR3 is CASSQGGNQPQHF.

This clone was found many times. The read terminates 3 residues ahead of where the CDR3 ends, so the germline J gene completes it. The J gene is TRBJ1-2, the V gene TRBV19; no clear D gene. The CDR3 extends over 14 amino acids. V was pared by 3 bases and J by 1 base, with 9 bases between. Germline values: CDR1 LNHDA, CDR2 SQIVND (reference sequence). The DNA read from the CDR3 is TGTGCCAGTAGTATCGATACTCTTAACTATGGC. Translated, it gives CASSIDTLNYG. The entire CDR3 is CASSIDTLNYGYTF.

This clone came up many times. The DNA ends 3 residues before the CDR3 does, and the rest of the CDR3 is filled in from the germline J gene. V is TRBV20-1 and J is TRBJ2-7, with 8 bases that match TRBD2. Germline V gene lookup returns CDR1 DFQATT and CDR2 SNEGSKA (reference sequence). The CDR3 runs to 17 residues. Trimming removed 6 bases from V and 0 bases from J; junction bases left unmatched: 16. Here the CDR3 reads CSATDGGRSLSSYEQYF. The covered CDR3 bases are TGCAGTGCCACGGACGGCGGGAGGTCACTTAGCTCCTACGAG.

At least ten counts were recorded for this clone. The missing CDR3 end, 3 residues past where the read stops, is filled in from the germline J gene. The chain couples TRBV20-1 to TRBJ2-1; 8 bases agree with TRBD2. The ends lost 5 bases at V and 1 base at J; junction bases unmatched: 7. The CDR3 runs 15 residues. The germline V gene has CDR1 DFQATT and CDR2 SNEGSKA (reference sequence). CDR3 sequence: CSAGLGTRSYNEQFF. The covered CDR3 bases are TGCAGTGCTGGCTTGGGGACTAGGTCCTACAATGAG.

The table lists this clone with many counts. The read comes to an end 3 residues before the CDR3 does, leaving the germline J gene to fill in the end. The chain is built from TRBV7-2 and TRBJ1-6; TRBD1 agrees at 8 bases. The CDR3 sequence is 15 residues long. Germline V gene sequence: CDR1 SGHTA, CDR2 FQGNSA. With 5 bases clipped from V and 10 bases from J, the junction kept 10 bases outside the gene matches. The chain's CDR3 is CASSALTGAGSPLHF. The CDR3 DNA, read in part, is TGTGCCAGCAGCGCTCTGACAGGGGCAGGCTCACCC.

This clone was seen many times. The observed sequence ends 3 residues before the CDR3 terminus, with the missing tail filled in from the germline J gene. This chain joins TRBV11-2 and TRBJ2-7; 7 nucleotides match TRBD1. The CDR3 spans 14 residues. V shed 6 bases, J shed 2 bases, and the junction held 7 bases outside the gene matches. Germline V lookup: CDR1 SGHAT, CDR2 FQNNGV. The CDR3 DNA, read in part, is TGTGCCAGCAGTTTTGACAGGGACGCCTACGAG. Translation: CASSFDRDAYE. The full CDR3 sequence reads CASSFDRDAYEQYF.

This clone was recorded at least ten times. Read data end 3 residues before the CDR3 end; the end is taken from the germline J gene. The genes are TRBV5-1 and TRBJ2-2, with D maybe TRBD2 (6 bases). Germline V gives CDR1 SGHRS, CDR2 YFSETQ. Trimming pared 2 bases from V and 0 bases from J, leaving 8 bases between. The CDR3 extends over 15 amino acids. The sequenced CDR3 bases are TGCGCCAGCAGCTTAGCGGGCGCGAACACCGGGGAG. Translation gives CASSLAGANTGE. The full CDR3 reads CASSLAGANTGELFF. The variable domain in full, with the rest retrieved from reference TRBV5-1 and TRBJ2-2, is KAGVTQTPRYLIKTRGQQVTLSCSPISGHRSVSWYQQTPGQGLQFLFEYFSETQRNKGNFPGRFSGRQFSNSRSEMNVSTLELGDSALYLCASSLAGANTGELFFGEGSRLTVL.

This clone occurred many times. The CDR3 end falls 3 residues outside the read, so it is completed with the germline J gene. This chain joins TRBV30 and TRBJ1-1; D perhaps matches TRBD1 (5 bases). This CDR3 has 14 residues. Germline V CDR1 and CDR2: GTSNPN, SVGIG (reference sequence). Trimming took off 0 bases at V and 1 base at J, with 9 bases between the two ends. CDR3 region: CAWSVGVQNTEAFF. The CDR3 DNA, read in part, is TGTGCCTGGAGTGTAGGGGTTCAGAACACTGAA.

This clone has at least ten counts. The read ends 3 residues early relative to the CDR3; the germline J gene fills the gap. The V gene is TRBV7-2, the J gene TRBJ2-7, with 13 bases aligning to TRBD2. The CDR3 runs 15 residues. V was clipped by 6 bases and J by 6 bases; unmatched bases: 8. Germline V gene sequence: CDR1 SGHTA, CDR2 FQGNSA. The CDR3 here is CASSRGTSGKIEQYF. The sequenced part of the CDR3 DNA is TGTGCCAGCAGTCGAGGGACTAGCGGGAAAATCGAG.

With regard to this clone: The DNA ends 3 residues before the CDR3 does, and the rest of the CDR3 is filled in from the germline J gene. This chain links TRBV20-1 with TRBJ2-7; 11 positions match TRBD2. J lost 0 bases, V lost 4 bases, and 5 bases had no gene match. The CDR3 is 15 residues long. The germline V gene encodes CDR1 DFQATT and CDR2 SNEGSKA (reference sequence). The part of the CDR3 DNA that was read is TGCAGTGCTACCGGGACTAGCGGATCCTCCTACGAG. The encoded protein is CSATGTSGSSYE. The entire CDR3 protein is CSATGTSGSSYEQYF.

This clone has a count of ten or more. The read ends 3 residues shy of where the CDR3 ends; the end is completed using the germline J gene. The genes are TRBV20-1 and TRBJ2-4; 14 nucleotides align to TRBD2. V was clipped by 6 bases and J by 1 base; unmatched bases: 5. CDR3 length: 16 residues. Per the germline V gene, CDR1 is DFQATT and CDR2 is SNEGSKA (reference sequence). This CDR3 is CSASGTSGSAKNIQYF. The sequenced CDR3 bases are TGCAGTGCCTCCGGGACTAGCGGGAGTGCCAAAAACATT.

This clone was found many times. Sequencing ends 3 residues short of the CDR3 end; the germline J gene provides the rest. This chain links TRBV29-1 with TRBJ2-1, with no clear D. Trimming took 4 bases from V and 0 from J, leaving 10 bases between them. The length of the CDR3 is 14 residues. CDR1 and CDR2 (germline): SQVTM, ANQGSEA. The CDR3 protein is CSVAGGSSYNEQFF. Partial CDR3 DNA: TGCAGCGTTGCAGGTGGTAGCTCCTACAATGAG.

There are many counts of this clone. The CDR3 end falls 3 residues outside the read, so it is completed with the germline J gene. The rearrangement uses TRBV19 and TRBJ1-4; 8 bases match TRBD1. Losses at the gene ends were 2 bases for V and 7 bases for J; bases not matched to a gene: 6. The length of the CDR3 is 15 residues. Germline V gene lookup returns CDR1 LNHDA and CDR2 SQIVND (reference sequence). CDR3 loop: CASSIQGAALEKLFF. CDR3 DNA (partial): TGTGCCAGTAGTATACAGGGGGCCGCTCTTGAAAAA.

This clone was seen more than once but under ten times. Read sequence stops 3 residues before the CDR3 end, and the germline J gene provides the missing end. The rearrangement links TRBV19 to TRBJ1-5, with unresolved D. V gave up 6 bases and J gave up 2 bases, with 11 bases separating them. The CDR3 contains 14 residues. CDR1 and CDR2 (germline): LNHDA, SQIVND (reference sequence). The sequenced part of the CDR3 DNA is TGTGCCAGTAGGAACCTGGGCGGCAATCAGCCC. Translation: CASRNLGGNQP. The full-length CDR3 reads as CASRNLGGNQPQHF.

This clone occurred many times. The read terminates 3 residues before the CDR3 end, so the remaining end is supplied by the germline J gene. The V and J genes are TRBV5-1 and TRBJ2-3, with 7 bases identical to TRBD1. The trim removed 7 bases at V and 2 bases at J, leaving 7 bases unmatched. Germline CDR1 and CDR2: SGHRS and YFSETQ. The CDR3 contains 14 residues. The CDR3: CASGQGETTDTQYF. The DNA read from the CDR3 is TGCGCCAGCGGCCAGGGGGAGACCACAGATACG.

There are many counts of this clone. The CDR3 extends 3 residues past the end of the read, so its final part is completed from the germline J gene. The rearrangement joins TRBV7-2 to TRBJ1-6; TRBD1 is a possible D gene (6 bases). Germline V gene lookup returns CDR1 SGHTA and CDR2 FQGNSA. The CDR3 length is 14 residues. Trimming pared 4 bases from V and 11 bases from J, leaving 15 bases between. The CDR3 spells CASSSDRLDPPLHF. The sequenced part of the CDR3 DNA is TGTGCCAGCAGCTCCGACAGGCTCGATCCACCC. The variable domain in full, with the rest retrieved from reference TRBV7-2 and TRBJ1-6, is GAGVSQSPSNKVTEKGKDVELRCDPISGHTALYWYRQSLGQGLEFLIYFQGNSAPDKSGLPSDRFSAERTGGSVSTLTIQRTQQEDSAVYLCASSSDRLDPPLHFGNGTRLTVT.